This T cell receptor (beta chain) appears in the sequencing data of a study of shared clonotypes between healthy human individuals. Produced via immunoSEQ multiplex PCR; TCRdb's table is partial and in-frame only. The sample has around 1,900,000 clones, about 93% seen once. Naive CD8 isolation took CD45RO-negative cells positively selected for CCR7 and excluded terminally differentiated effector memory CD45RA+ cells. Per the germline V gene, CDR1 is SGDLS and CDR2 is YYNGEE. The CDR3 has 12 amino acids. V was pared by 4 bases and J by 3 bases, with 5 bases between. This TCR came from a man between 18 and 35 years old in good health. Some clones in this sample may be carry-over from other donors' samples. This rearrangement joins TRBV9 to TRBJ2-1; D not certain. Source material: naive CD8+ T cells from PBMCs. As DNA, the CDR3 is TGTGCCAGCAGCTCATACTACAATGAGCAGTTCTTC. Translation gives CASSSYYNEQFF. The full variable domain, in which reference TRBV9 and TRBJ2-1 provide the parts outside the CDR3, is DSGVTQTPKHLITATGQRVTLRCSPRSGDLSVYWYQQSLDQGLQFLIQYYNGEERAKGNILERFSAQQFPDLHSELNLSSLELGDSALYFCASSSYYNEQFFGPGTRLTVL.